These 12 T cell receptor beta chains originate from one sample sequenced in a study of radiation and T cells in renal cell carcinoma. Regarding treatment: 15 Gy SBRT to primary tumor, nephrectomy 4 weeks later. The repertoire was sequenced with immunoSEQ multiplex PCR; TCRdb's copy has only in-frame clones and lacks some. The table includes more than 15,000 clones, 55% detected once. This specimen was tumor tissue, taken from a patient whose treatment included radiotherapy and nephrectomy. Every receptor here comes from a man between 45 and 60 years old with renal cell carcinoma.

The chain carries TRBV5-1 and TRBJ1-6; weak D call: TRBD1 (5 bases). V gave up 4 bases and J gave up 0 bases, with 11 bases separating them. This CDR3 region has 16 residues. The germline gives CDR1 SGHRS, CDR2 YFSETQ. This CDR3 reads CASSMDTSSYNSPLHF. In nucleotides, the CDR3 is TGCGCCAGCAGCATGGACACGAGCTCCTATAATTCACCCCTCCACTTT.

The genes are TRBV2 and TRBJ1-5; D is unclear. The V and J ends lost 3 bases and 3 bases respectively, with 12 bases between them. Germline loops: CDR1 SNHLY, CDR2 FYNNEI. The CDR3 is made up of 15 amino acids. The CDR3 DNA sequence: TGTGCCAGCAGTGACGATCGGGGAGACAATCAGCCCCAGCATTTT. This encodes CASSDDRGDNQPQHF.

This chain joins TRBV7-9 and TRBJ2-7, with D unresolved. Per germline, CDR1 SEHNR and CDR2 FQNEAQ (reference sequence). The CDR3 spans 15 residues. V gave up 1 base and J gave up 2 bases, with 12 bases separating them. CDR3 in amino acids: CASSLVDGPPYEQYF. The CDR3 DNA sequence: TGTGCCAGCAGCTTAGTTGACGGACCTCCCTACGAGCAGTACTTC.

This clone occurred once. The chain couples TRBV14 to TRBJ1-2; weak D call: TRBD1 (5 bases). Germline CDR1 reads SGHDN; CDR2 reads FVKESK. This CDR3 contains 14 residues. The V and J ends lost 5 bases and 6 bases respectively, with 16 bases between them. CDR3: CASSSPLRGDGYTF. In DNA, the CDR3 is TGTGCCAGCAGCTCGCCATTGCGGGGGGATGGCTACACCTTC.

The V and J genes are TRBV28 and TRBJ2-1, with TRBD1 matching over 9 bases. The CDR3 loop spans 15 amino acids. J was trimmed by 5 bases and V by 6 bases; bases with no gene match: 8. CDR1 MDHEN and CDR2 SYDVKM come from the germline V gene. The CDR3 sequence is CASRESGQGNNEQFF. As DNA, the CDR3 is TGTGCCAGCAGAGAGTCGGGACAGGGTAACAATGAGCAGTTCTTC.

Only a few counts were recorded for this clone. Other DNA variants within this sample encode the same CDR3. The rearrangement joins TRBV6-5 to TRBJ1-5; D not certain. Trimming removed 2 bases from V and 0 bases from J, with 8 bases in between. CDR3 size: 15 residues. Germline-derived CDR1 and CDR2 are MNHEY and SVGAGI. The CDR3 DNA follows: TGTGCCAGCAGTTACGACGGAAATAGCAATCAGCCCCAGCATTTT. It yields the protein CASSYDGNSNQPQHF.

The genes are TRBV28 and TRBJ2-2; D is perhaps TRBD1 (5 bases). This CDR3 comprises 13 residues. Trimming left V 2 bases short and J 4 bases short, with 5 bases between. Germline V CDR1 and CDR2: MDHEN, SYDVKM. CDR3 loop: CASSLGATGELFF. In DNA form, the CDR3 reads TGTGCCAGCAGTTTAGGGGCCACCGGGGAGCTGTTTTTT. The complete variable domain, with remaining parts taken from reference TRBV28 and TRBJ2-2, reads DVKVTQSSRYLVKRTGEKVFLECVQDMDHENMFWYRQDPGLGLRLIYFSYDVKMKEKGDIPEGYSVSREKKERFSLILESASTNQTSMYLCASSLGATGELFFGEGSRLTVL.

This clone came up a few times. The chain combines TRBV6-5 with TRBJ2-2, with D uncertain. The V end was cut by 0 bases, the J end by 5 bases, with 10 bases between. The CDR3 consists of 15 residues. Germline V gene lookup returns CDR1 MNHEY and CDR2 SVGAGI. The CDR3, as DNA: TGTGCCAGCAGTTACTCGTCAGGCCGGACCGGGGAGCTGTTTTTT. This gives the protein CASSYSSGRTGELFF.

The chain employs TRBV18 and TRBJ1-1, with D unclear. V was cut by 1 base and J by 1 base, with 10 bases left in between. The germline V gene encodes CDR1 KGHSH and CDR2 LQKENI. CDR3 length: 15 amino acids. The CDR3 DNA reads TGTGCCAGCTCACCACTTACACAAGGGAACACTGAAGCTTTCTTT. It translates to CASSPLTQGNTEAFF.

V and J are TRBV5-8 and TRBJ2-2; D is undetermined. The CDR3 consists of 17 residues. V lost 1 base and J lost 4, with 17 bases in between. In germline, CDR1 is SGHTS, CDR2 YDEGEE. The CDR3 DNA reads TGTGCCAGCAGCTTGAGACGGCAAAAGGATCCCACCGGGGAGCTGTTTTTT. Protein: CASSLRRQKDPTGELFF.

V and J are TRBV7-2 and TRBJ2-5; D is undetermined. CDR1 is SGHTA, CDR2 FQGNSA, per germline. The CDR3 totals 11 residues. V lost 4 bases and J 5 bases, leaving 5 bases between the germline ends. CDR3 residues: CASSSGETQYF. As DNA, the CDR3 is TGTGCCAGCAGCTCCGGGGAGACCCAGTACTTC.

The CDR3 coding sequence is TGCGCCAGCAGCTCCCCCGGGACAAGGTACAATGAGCAGTTCTTC. Its translation is CASSSPGTRYNEQFF. The V call is TRBV5-1, the J call TRBJ2-1; D is possibly TRBD1 (6 bases). The CDR3 length is 15 residues. The ends were cut back, 3 bases at V and 4 bases at J, with 14 bases in the middle. The germline gives CDR1 SGHRS, CDR2 YFSETQ.